This record covers a single TCR beta chain. Time point noted: newly diagnosed, previously untreated cHL patient sample. Researchers report purifying CD4+ T cells from thawed PBMCs by magnetic negative selection. Clones were sequenced by immunoSEQ multiplex PCR, and TCRdb holds only the in-frame ones, with some missing. The sample includes approximately 25,000 clones, less than 95% seen only once; the top ten take 0.5% to 0.55%. This record comes from a study of PD-1 blockade in classical Hodgkin lymphoma. The receptor was isolated from a human donor with classical Hodgkin lymphoma. The sequenced material came from CD4+ T cells from blood.

The CDR3 loop reads CASSQEPNEKLFF. CDR3 sequence (DNA): TGTGCCAGCAGCCAGGAGCCGAATGAAAAACTGTTTTTT. The chain employs TRBV5-6 and TRBJ1-4; D is uncertain. With 4 bases removed from V and 5 bases from J, the gap between germline ends came to 9 bases. The V gene's germline CDR1 is SGHDT and CDR2 YYEEEE. The CDR3 runs to 13 residues.